These 20 T cell receptor beta chains originate from one sample sequenced in a study of blood T cell repertoires in COVID-19. Sequenced by immunoSEQ multiplex PCR; TCRdb stores in-frame clones only, minus some. The table has 380,000 or so clones, more than 70% seen once; the top ten hold 1% to 1.5%. Input material: PBMCs or T cells enriched from blood (not recorded which). These TCRs come from a man aged 25 to 40 who had recovered from COVID-19.

The J gene is TRBJ1-5, the V gene TRBV12-3 or TRBV12-4, with TRBD1 as a possible D gene (6 bases). The CDR3 spans 13 residues. Trimming removed 8 bases at V and 4 bases at J, with 12 bases between. This CDR3 is CASSIRGNQPQHF. The CDR3 DNA reads TGTGCCAGCTCTATCAGGGGTAATCAGCCCCAGCATTTT.

This clone has a single count. V gene TRBV29-1 combines with J gene TRBJ1-1; D is unresolved. The V gene lost 7 bases and the J gene lost 0 bases, with 12 bases spanning the gap. The germline V gene encodes CDR1 SQVTM and CDR2 ANQGSEA. This CDR3 region has 13 residues. DNA for the CDR3: TGCAGCGCCAGCTCAACAGTGAACACTGAAGCTTTCTTT. It is translated as CSASSTVNTEAFF.

The chain employs TRBV9 and TRBJ1-2, with 7 nucleotides matching TRBD1. After removal of 4 bases from V and 7 bases from J, the junction contained 4 bases not matched to a gene. CDR1 is SGDLS, CDR2 YYNGEE, per germline. The CDR3 sequence is 12 residues long. The chain's CDR3 is CASSSEGAGYTF. DNA for the CDR3: TGTGCCAGCAGCTCCGAGGGGGCTGGCTACACCTTC.

The chain is built from TRBV5-4 and TRBJ1-1; D is perhaps TRBD1 (6 bases). The V gene lost 0 bases and the J gene lost 4 bases, with 13 bases spanning the gap. Germline V gives CDR1 SGHNT, CDR2 YYREEE (reference sequence). This CDR3 has 15 residues. Written as DNA, the CDR3 is TGTGCCAGCAGCTTGGAAGCAGGGGTGCGCACTGAAGCTTTCTTT. It yields the protein CASSLEAGVRTEAFF.

This clone was seen a few times. The genes are TRBV10-3 and TRBJ2-7; 7 bases map to TRBD1. CDR1 and CDR2 (germline): ENHRY, SYGVKD. The CDR3 is made up of 16 amino acids. V trimming: 3 bases; J trimming: 3 bases; junction bases outside the gene matches: 11. Here the CDR3 reads CAISDRPTGEGYEQYF. The CDR3 region has the DNA TGTGCCATCAGTGACCGCCCTACAGGGGAAGGCTACGAGCAGTACTTC.

This clone was found once. The rearrangement uses TRBV12-3 or TRBV12-4 and TRBJ2-4; tentatively, D is TRBD1 (5 bases). The CDR3 runs 13 residues. Between the trimmed V and J ends, which lost 5 bases and 9 bases, there was a span of 14 bases. CDR3 nucleotide sequence: TGTGCCAGCAGTGGGGCACTCTGGGGCATTCAGTACTTC. It specifies CASSGALWGIQYF.

This rearrangement joins TRBV24-1 to TRBJ2-5; D is undetermined. The CDR3 is 13 amino acids. Germline-derived CDR1 and CDR2 are KGHDR and SFDVKD. Trimming removed 3 bases from V and 4 bases from J, with 8 bases in between. The CDR3 reads CATSDVGGETQYF. CDR3 sequence (DNA): TGTGCCACCAGTGATGTTGGCGGAGAGACCCAGTACTTC.

The chain links TRBV20-1 to TRBJ1-2; D unresolved. V lost 7 bases and J 4 bases, leaving 7 bases between the germline ends. The CDR3 is 10 residues long. The germline V gene encodes CDR1 DFQATT and CDR2 SNEGSKA (reference sequence). CDR3 in amino acids: CSVRPYGYTF. In DNA, the CDR3 is TGCAGTGTGAGGCCCTATGGCTACACCTTC.

The CDR3 sequence: CASSIGHLSNQPQHF. In DNA form, the CDR3 reads TGTGCCAGTAGTATAGGACATCTTAGCAATCAGCCCCAGCATTTT. The chain uses TRBV19 and TRBJ1-5; D is undetermined. Trimming left V 1 base short and J 0 bases short, with 7 bases between. This CDR3 region has 15 residues. Per germline, CDR1 LNHDA and CDR2 SQIVND (reference sequence). Filled out from reference TRBV19 and TRBJ1-5, the complete variable domain reads DGGITQSPKYLFRKEGQNVTLSCEQNLNHDAMYWYRQDPGQGLRLIYYSQIVNDFQKGDIAEGYSVSREKKESFPLTVTSAQKNPTAFYLCASSIGHLSNQPQHFGDGTRLSIL.

The chain is built from TRBV7-2 and TRBJ2-5; weak D call: TRBD1 (6 bases). Trimming took off 6 bases at V and 7 bases at J, with 15 bases between the two ends. CDR3 length equals 13 residues. Germline CDR1 reads SGHTA; CDR2 reads FQGNSA. CDR3 in DNA: TGTGCCAGCAGAAATCACAGGGCTGGGACCCAGTACTTC. Protein product: CASRNHRAGTQYF.

This clone was counted only a few times. The CDR3 loop reads CATSDVQIYSNQPQHF. As DNA, the CDR3 is TGTGCCACCAGTGATGTACAGATTTATAGCAATCAGCCCCAGCATTTT. The chain recombines TRBV24-1 with TRBJ1-5; no reliable D call. Germline V gene data show CDR1 as KGHDR and CDR2 as SFDVKD. V lost 3 bases, J lost 0 bases, and 11 bases lay in between. This CDR3 has 16 residues.

The chain links TRBV19 to TRBJ2-2; 7 nucleotides match TRBD1. The CDR3 runs to 14 residues. The germline V gene encodes CDR1 LNHDA and CDR2 SQIVND (reference sequence). Losses at the gene ends were 8 bases for V and 5 bases for J; bases not matched to a gene: 8. CDR3 sequence (DNA): TGTGCCAGTGACACAGGGGCAGAGACCGGGGAGCTGTTTTTT. Translation gives CASDTGAETGELFF.

The rearrangement links TRBV6-9 to TRBJ2-2; 16 nucleotides line up with TRBD2. The CDR3 contains 17 residues. The germline V gene has CDR1 MNHGY and CDR2 SVAAGI. With V trimmed by 4 bases and J by 6 bases, 5 bases remained unmatched. The CDR3 reads CASSSGTSGGAAGELFF. CDR3 DNA: TGTGCCAGCAGTTCCGGGACTAGCGGGGGGGCGGCCGGGGAGCTGTTTTTT.

The chain has TRBV19 and TRBJ1-6, with a tentative D call TRBD1 (6 bases). Germline loops: CDR1 LNHDA, CDR2 SQIVND (reference sequence). CDR3 size: 14 residues. The ends were cut back, 4 bases at V and 7 bases at J, with 11 bases in the middle. The CDR3 DNA is TGTGCCAGTAGTAGGGGACAAAACAATTCACCCCTCCACTTT. This encodes CASSRGQNNSPLHF. Full variable domain (rest looked up from reference TRBV19 and TRBJ1-6): DGGITQSPKYLFRKEGQNVTLSCEQNLNHDAMYWYRQDPGQGLRLIYYSQIVNDFQKGDIAEGYSVSREKKESFPLTVTSAQKNPTAFYLCASSRGQNNSPLHFGNGTRLTVT.

The V gene is TRBV5-1, the J gene TRBJ1-1, with 8 bases matching TRBD1. V was pared by 3 bases and J by 2 bases, with 6 bases of the junction left unmatched. Germline loops: CDR1 SGHRS, CDR2 YFSETQ. The CDR3 is 15 residues long. The CDR3 reads CASSSKTGANTEAFF. CDR3 DNA: TGCGCCAGCAGCTCAAAGACAGGGGCTAACACTGAAGCTTTCTTT.

This rearrangement joins TRBV6-2 or TRBV6-3 to TRBJ1-2, with D hard to call. Trimming cost V 0 bases and J 4 bases, with 9 bases left between them. The length of the CDR3 is 14 residues. In germline, CDR1 is MNHEY, CDR2 SVGEGT. CDR3 in DNA: TGTGCCAGCAGTTACTCCCCCGACACCTATGGCTACACCTTC. This encodes CASSYSPDTYGYTF.

V is TRBV6-6 and J is TRBJ2-1; D gene ambiguous. Trimming took 0 bases from V and 7 from J, leaving 4 bases between them. The CDR3 is made up of 12 amino acids. Germline CDR1 MNHNY, CDR2 SVGAGI (reference sequence). In nucleotides, the CDR3 is TGTGCCAGCAGTTACTCTCTGAATGAGCAGTTCTTC. It specifies CASSYSLNEQFF.

This chain joins TRBV7-9 and TRBJ2-5; TRBD1 agrees at 8 bases. This CDR3 has 13 amino acids. The V segment lost 5 bases and the J segment 7 bases; nucleotides outside the gene matches: 6. Germline CDR1 reads SEHNR; CDR2 reads FQNEAQ (reference sequence). This CDR3 reads CASSVDREGTQYF. The CDR3 DNA reads as TGTGCCAGCAGCGTGGACAGGGAAGGGACCCAGTACTTC. Drawing the rest from reference TRBV7-9 and TRBJ2-5, the complete variable domain is DTGVSQNPRHKITKRGQNVTFRCDPISEHNRLYWYRQTLGQGPEFLTYFQNEAQLEKSRLLSDRFSAERPKGSFSTLEIQRTEQGDSAMYLCASSVDREGTQYFGPGTRLLVL.

This clone was recorded only once. The J gene is TRBJ1-2, the V gene TRBV5-4, with 10 bases identical to TRBD1. Germline V lookup: CDR1 SGHNT, CDR2 YYREEE (reference sequence). Losses at the gene ends were 2 bases for V and 3 bases for J; bases not matched to a gene: 1. CDR3 length: 14 residues. The CDR3 coding sequence is TGTGCCAGCAGCTTCGGACAGGGGGACTATGGCTACACCTTC. It yields the protein CASSFGQGDYGYTF.

V usage is TRBV5-5 and J usage is TRBJ2-4; a weak D match, TRBD2 (5 bases). Germline-derived CDR1 and CDR2 are SGHKS and YYEKEE (reference sequence). The CDR3 runs 18 residues. V was cut by 0 bases and J by 0 bases, with 16 bases left in between. The CDR3 DNA reads TGTGCCAGCAGCTTGGTCGCGGACTCGTCTTTAGCCAAAAACATTCAGTACTTC. It is translated as CASSLVADSSLAKNIQYF.